The T cell receptor beta chain described here comes from a study of blood T cell repertoires in COVID-19. Here immunoSEQ multiplex PCR was the method, and the copy in TCRdb shows in-frame clones only, minus some. The sample lists 200,000 to 250,000 clones, around 89% seen once, with roughly 2.8% in the top ten. Two negative PCRs, clearance, or symptom resolution characterized the recovered Cohort 3 donors. CDR1 and CDR2 (germline): ENHRY, SYGVKD. V shed 8 bases and J shed 2 bases, with 7 bases lying between them. CDR3 length: 11 amino acids. Sequencing was carried out using PBMCs or T cells enriched from blood (not recorded which). This TCR was sampled from a woman in her 30s who had recovered from COVID-19. The gene calls are TRBV10-3 and TRBJ2-7; tentative D call: TRBD2 (6 bases). CDR3 DNA: TGTGCCATCGGGGGGACCTACGAGCAGTACTTC. This codes for CAIGGTYEQYF.